These 30 T cell receptor beta chains share one sample of origin, sequenced in a study of blood T cell repertoires in COVID-19. TCRdb's copy holds only in-frame clones and misses some; the assay was immunoSEQ multiplex PCR. The sample holds just over 250,000 clones, about 87% seen once. The sequencing input was peripheral blood. These receptors were collected from a woman in her 50s with acute or convalescent COVID-19.

The chain is built from TRBV5-4 and TRBJ2-3; perhaps TRBD2 as D (5 bases). The CDR3 covers 16 residues. Trimming took 4 bases from V and 2 from J, leaving 17 bases between them. The germline gives CDR1 SGHNT, CDR2 YYREEE (reference sequence). CDR3 DNA sequence: TGTGCCAGCAGCCCACTACAGCGGATATCCACAGATACGCAGTATTTT. Translating gives CASSPLQRISTDTQYF. Full variable domain (rest looked up from reference TRBV5-4 and TRBJ2-3): ETGVTQSPTHLIKTRGQQVTLRCSSQSGHNTVSWYQQALGQGPQFIFQYYREEENGRGNFPPRFSGLQFPNYSSELNVNALELDDSALYLCASSPLQRISTDTQYFGPGTRLTVL.

This chain joins TRBV27 and TRBJ1-6, with 7 bases identical to TRBD1. Germline CDR1 and CDR2: MNHEY and SMNVEV (reference sequence). V dropped 7 bases and J dropped 4; count of bases not matched to a gene: 4. There are 14 residues in the CDR3. The CDR3 sequence is CASIGTAYNSPLHF. The CDR3 DNA follows: TGTGCCAGCATTGGGACAGCTTATAATTCACCCCTCCACTTT.

The gene calls are TRBV27 and TRBJ2-2, with 12 bases matching TRBD1. CDR3 size: 19 residues. V was pared by 5 bases and J by 3 bases, with 13 bases of the junction left unmatched. Germline CDR1 and CDR2: MNHEY and SMNVEV (reference sequence). CDR3 nucleotide sequence: TGTGCCAGCAGTATGCGGGACAGGGGGCGCGAAGTAGACACCGGGGAGCTGTTTTTT. Its protein is CASSMRDRGREVDTGELFF.

The chain uses TRBV7-9 and TRBJ2-7; 11 bases map to TRBD1. The CDR3 loop spans 15 amino acids. Germline loops: CDR1 SEHNR, CDR2 FQNEAQ (reference sequence). Germline trimming cut 5 bases from V and 3 bases from J; bases unmatched to any gene: 6. CDR3 in amino acids: CASSPRDRGDYEQYF. In nucleotides, the CDR3 is TGTGCCAGCAGCCCCAGGGACAGGGGGGACTACGAGCAGTACTTC.

J is TRBJ2-7 and V is TRBV6-2 or TRBV6-3; TRBD1 is a possible D gene (5 bases). The CDR3 is 16 amino acids. Germline V gene sequence: CDR1 MNHEY, CDR2 SVGEGT. The V gene lost 5 bases and the J gene lost 2 bases, with 19 bases spanning the gap. The CDR3 region is CASSTNPGFPTYEQYF. The CDR3 region has the DNA TGTGCCAGCAGTACTAATCCAGGGTTCCCTACCTACGAGCAGTACTTC.

This chain joins TRBV7-3 and TRBJ2-5; D gene ambiguous. Germline CDR1 SGHTA, CDR2 FQGTGA. The CDR3 totals 13 residues. Trimming stripped 5 bases from V and 5 bases from J, with 12 bases between. Here the CDR3 DNA reads TGTGCCAGCAGCCCCGCCGTACTGGAGACCCAGTACTTC. Translated: CASSPAVLETQYF.

This clone was found once. This chain connects TRBV7-8 to TRBJ1-4; D not resolved. V lost 2 bases, J lost 0 bases, and 7 bases lay in between. There are 15 residues in the CDR3. Germline loops: CDR1 SGHVS, CDR2 FQNEAQ. CDR3 coding DNA: TGTGCCAGCAGCTTACCACTTACAACTAATGAAAAACTGTTTTTT. Protein product: CASSLPLTTNEKLFF.

The chain is built from TRBV7-2 and TRBJ2-1; maybe TRBD1 (5 bases). The CDR3 contains 16 residues. Looked up from germline, CDR1 is SGHTA and CDR2 is FQGNSA. The germline V and J ends were trimmed by 5 bases and 5 bases, with 19 bases remaining between them. The CDR3 bases are TGTGCCAGCAGCGCCCAACGGGTCAGACAGAACAATGAGCAGTTCTTC. Its protein product is CASSAQRVRQNNEQFF.

The rearrangement uses TRBV4-1 and TRBJ1-4; D is unclear. This CDR3 comprises 16 residues. V dropped 3 bases and J dropped 0 bases, with 11 bases sitting between them. The germline CDR1 and CDR2 sequences are MGHRA and YSYEKL. CDR3 sequence reads: CASSQLQFATNEKLFF. In DNA form, the CDR3 reads TGCGCCAGCAGCCAGCTACAGTTTGCAACTAATGAAAAACTGTTTTTT.

This chain uses TRBV4-3 with TRBJ1-1; no firm D call. Germline lookup yields CDR1 LGHNA and CDR2 YSLEER. The CDR3 is 15 amino acids. The V and J ends lost 0 bases and 5 bases respectively, with 13 bases between them. This chain's CDR3 is CASSQDRGVWTEAFF. The DNA of the CDR3 is TGCGCCAGCAGCCAAGATCGCGGGGTTTGGACTGAAGCTTTCTTT.

This clone was seen a few times. Other DNA sequences in this specimen translate into the identical CDR3. This chain joins TRBV2 and TRBJ2-2; maybe TRBD2 (6 bases). The V end was cut by 6 bases, the J end by 2 bases, with 13 bases between. Germline values: CDR1 SNHLY, CDR2 FYNNEI. This CDR3 region has 15 residues. In DNA, the CDR3 is TGTGCCAGCAGGAGGGACTCCAGTAACACCGGGGAGCTGTTTTTT. Residues: CASRRDSSNTGELFF.

The chain employs TRBV3-1 (or the pseudogene TRBV3-2) and TRBJ2-1; 11 positions match TRBD2. Germline V gene lookup returns CDR1 LGHDT and CDR2 YNNKEL (reference sequence). The V segment lost 0 bases and the J segment 6 bases; nucleotides outside the gene matches: 4. The CDR3 extends over 16 amino acids. The chain's CDR3 is CASSQDLAGGVNEQFF. CDR3 nucleotides: TGTGCCAGCAGCCAAGATCTAGCGGGGGGTGTCAATGAGCAGTTCTTC.

The chain couples TRBV3-1 (or the pseudogene TRBV3-2) to TRBJ1-2, with D maybe TRBD1 (5 bases). V was clipped by 1 base and J by 4 bases, with 10 bases between them. This CDR3 comprises 14 residues. Germline V lookup: CDR1 LGHDT, CDR2 YNNKEL (reference sequence). CDR3 sequence: CASSQGQYGYGYTF. The CDR3 DNA reads as TGTGCCAGCAGCCAAGGACAGTACGGCTATGGCTACACCTTC.

This rearrangement joins TRBV7-2 to TRBJ2-7; a possible D gene is TRBD2 (5 bases). Looked up from germline, CDR1 is SGHTA and CDR2 is FQGNSA. V lost 3 bases and J 0 bases, leaving 12 bases between the germline ends. CDR3 length: 15 residues. The DNA of the CDR3 is TGTGCCAGCAGCTTTAAGGGAGAAAGCTCCTACGAGCAGTACTTC. This gives the protein CASSFKGESSYEQYF.

The chain combines TRBV30 with TRBJ1-3, with 7 bases matching TRBD1. The CDR3 is made up of 16 amino acids. Germline CDR1 reads GTSNPN; CDR2 reads SVGIG (reference sequence). J lost 2 bases, V lost 1 base, and 8 bases had no gene match. CDR3 residues: CAWSALTGTAGNTIYF. CDR3 DNA sequence: TGTGCCTGGAGTGCATTAACTGGGACAGCTGGAAACACCATATATTTT.

This clone was counted a single time. The rearrangement joins TRBV6-2 or TRBV6-3 to TRBJ2-7; 7 bases are a match to TRBD2. Per the germline V gene, CDR1 is MNHEY and CDR2 is SVGEGT. J lost 1 base, V lost 8 bases, and 11 bases had no gene match. The CDR3 is 15 amino acids. CDR3 coding DNA: TGTGCCAGCGGCCGGGCGGGAGAAGGTTCCTACGAGCAGTACTTC. This gives the protein CASGRAGEGSYEQYF.

The chain recombines TRBV19 with TRBJ1-5; 8 positions match TRBD1. The V segment lost 0 bases and the J segment 2 bases; nucleotides outside the gene matches: 0. Germline V gene sequence: CDR1 LNHDA, CDR2 SQIVND (reference sequence). The CDR3 runs to 15 residues. The CDR3 loop reads CASSIEGQGNQPQHF. CDR3 DNA: TGTGCCAGTAGTATAGAGGGACAGGGCAATCAGCCCCAGCATTTT. Variable domain in full (rest from reference TRBV19 and TRBJ1-5): DGGITQSPKYLFRKEGQNVTLSCEQNLNHDAMYWYRQDPGQGLRLIYYSQIVNDFQKGDIAEGYSVSREKKESFPLTVTSAQKNPTAFYLCASSIEGQGNQPQHFGDGTRLSIL.

This clone was seen only a few times. The genes are TRBV15 and TRBJ1-1, with D possibly matching TRBD1 (5 bases). The CDR3 is made up of 19 amino acids. Germline loops: CDR1 LNHNV, CDR2 YYDKDF (reference sequence). Trimming took 0 bases from V and 5 from J, leaving 25 bases between them. The CDR3 sequence is CATSRESLRARRYGTEAFF. CDR3 nucleotide sequence: TGTGCCACCAGCAGAGAGAGTCTCAGGGCTCGAAGATACGGGACTGAAGCTTTCTTT. Full variable domain (remainder filled in from reference TRBV15 and TRBJ1-1): DAMVIQNPRYQVTQFGKPVTLSCSQTLNHNVMYWYQQKSSQAPKLLFHYYDKDFNNEADTPDNFQSRRPNTSFCFLDIRSPGLGDTAMYLCATSRESLRARRYGTEAFFGQGTRLTVV.

The chain couples TRBV6-6 to TRBJ2-5, with 7 bases identical to TRBD1. V was clipped by 5 bases and J by 1 base; unmatched bases: 1. In germline, CDR1 is MNHNY, CDR2 SVGAGI (reference sequence). The CDR3 spans 13 residues. The CDR3 protein is CASSRDSQETQYF. The CDR3 bases are TGTGCCAGCAGTCGGGACAGCCAAGAGACCCAGTACTTC.

This clone came up once. The genes are TRBV11-3 and TRBJ1-1; D perhaps matches TRBD1 (5 bases). CDR3 size: 15 residues. Germline CDR1 is SGHNT and CDR2 is YENEEA. V was cut by 1 base and J by 4 bases, with 13 bases left in between. CDR3 protein: CASSLGRGRGTEAFF. In nucleotides, the CDR3 is TGTGCCAGCAGCTTAGGGAGAGGAAGGGGCACTGAAGCTTTCTTT.

The V gene is TRBV6-6, the J gene TRBJ1-5; weak D call: TRBD1 (5 bases). The CDR3 is 15 amino acids. Germline CDR1 and CDR2: MNHNY and SVGAGI (reference sequence). The V gene lost 2 bases and the J gene lost 5 bases, with 13 bases spanning the gap. The CDR3 DNA reads as TGTGCCAGCAGTTACGCGGACATGGCTCATCAGCCCCAGCATTTT. It is translated as CASSYADMAHQPQHF.

The chain couples TRBV18 to TRBJ2-7; a weak D match, TRBD1 (5 bases). This CDR3 has 16 amino acids. Trimming shortened V by 3 bases and J by 3 bases, and 18 bases separated the two germline ends. The V gene's germline CDR1 is KGHSH and CDR2 LQKENI. The DNA of the CDR3 is TGTGCCAGCTCACCCCCAGGGTTTGGGCTCAACTACGAGCAGTACTTC. Translating it yields CASSPPGFGLNYEQYF.

The genes are TRBV19 and TRBJ2-7; 9 bases map to TRBD1. V shed 5 bases and J 7 bases; nucleotides not matched to a gene: 9. The CDR3 sequence is 14 residues long. The V gene's germline CDR1 is LNHDA and CDR2 SQIVND (reference sequence). CDR3 bases: TGTGCCAGTAGTGGACAGGGGCCAAGAGGGGAGCAGTACTTC. Amino acids: CASSGQGPRGEQYF. The variable domain in full, completed from reference TRBV19 and TRBJ2-7, reads DGGITQSPKYLFRKEGQNVTLSCEQNLNHDAMYWYRQDPGQGLRLIYYSQIVNDFQKGDIAEGYSVSREKKESFPLTVTSAQKNPTAFYLCASSGQGPRGEQYFGPGTRLTVT.

This clone was picked up one time. V and J are TRBV29-1 and TRBJ2-3, with D maybe TRBD1 (6 bases). This CDR3 comprises 12 residues. CDR1 and CDR2 (germline): SQVTM, ANQGSEA. Trimming left V 7 bases short and J 2 bases short, with 10 bases between. The CDR3 coding sequence is TGCAGCGGGGGGACAATCACAGATACGCAGTATTTT. This sequence encodes CSGGTITDTQYF.

This chain joins TRBV2 and TRBJ1-5, with D maybe TRBD1 (6 bases). Looked up from germline, CDR1 is SNHLY and CDR2 is FYNNEI. Trimming removed 10 bases from V and 5 bases from J, with 15 bases in between. CDR3 length: 13 amino acids. The CDR3, as DNA: TGTGCCATACAGAGGGGGGGGGATCAGCCCCAGCATTTT. This encodes CAIQRGGDQPQHF.

The gene calls are TRBV28 and TRBJ1-2, with TRBD1 identical over 9 bases. Germline CDR1 is MDHEN and CDR2 is SYDVKM. V was pared by 5 bases and J by 4 bases, with 8 bases of the junction left unmatched. This CDR3 is built from 15 residues. The CDR3 nucleotides are TGTGCCAGCAGTCAGAACAGGGGGCGCAGCTATGGCTACACCTTC. It translates to CASSQNRGRSYGYTF.

This clone appeared a few times. This rearrangement joins TRBV27 to TRBJ1-1; possible D gene TRBD1, 5 bases. This CDR3 comprises 15 residues. Germline V gene data show CDR1 as MNHEY and CDR2 as SMNVEV (reference sequence). V was shortened by 5 bases and J by 4 bases, with 17 bases between the two germline ends. Here the CDR3 DNA reads TGTGCCAGCAGTCTGAACTTCGGCGGGGGCACTGAAGCTTTCTTT. Its protein product is CASSLNFGGGTEAFF.

This chain uses TRBV4-3 with TRBJ2-4; possibly TRBD1 for D (6 bases). The CDR3 totals 16 residues. V was trimmed by 0 bases and J by 6 bases, leaving 15 bases between them. Germline assignment: CDR1 LGHNA and CDR2 YSLEER. CDR3 sequence reads: CASSQELAAGVNIQYF. The CDR3 coding sequence is TGCGCCAGCAGCCAAGAACTGGCGGCAGGGGTAAACATTCAGTACTTC.

The genes are TRBV3-1 (or the pseudogene TRBV3-2) and TRBJ2-3; 9 bases fit TRBD1. The CDR3 consists of 13 residues. From germline, CDR1 is LGHDT and CDR2 YNNKEL (reference sequence). The J segment lost 4 bases and the V segment lost 4 bases, leaving 0 bases of the junction unmatched. CDR3 sequence: CASSRTGADTQYF. The CDR3 DNA sequence: TGTGCCAGCAGCCGGACAGGGGCAGATACGCAGTATTTT.

The chain has TRBV9 and TRBJ2-1; 12 positions agree with TRBD2. This CDR3 is built from 15 residues. V lost 0 bases to trimming and J lost 8 bases; unmatched junction nucleotides: 3. Germline V gene lookup returns CDR1 SGDLS and CDR2 YYNGEE. CDR3 sequence reads: CASSVGASGRDEQFF. For the CDR3, the DNA is TGTGCCAGCAGCGTAGGGGCTAGCGGGAGGGATGAGCAGTTCTTC.